This TCR beta chain was captured by sequencing in a study of T-cell reconstitution after alpha-beta-depleted transplantation in children. Overall study findings and caveats: Several hundred graft clones that had expanded were reportedly the source of alpha-beta T cells about two months after transplant. Fresh T-cell production supplied most of the T-cell counts and diversity seen one year after transplant. Surviving recipient T cells and intrathymic progenitors accounted for some patients' high TCRbeta diversity at day 60.

The authors prepared the TCRbeta library with unique molecular identifiers. TCRdb reprocessed the PCR reads via MiXCR and lists one record per CDR3 protein. Among approximately 9,000 distinct CDR3 sequences, approximately 14% were seen once, and the ten largest hold 50% to 60%. This clonotype has ten or more counts. The antigen is not known. This sequence originates from a male patient under 18 who had a stem cell transplant for acute lymphoblastic leukemia, so the T cells may come from the graft donor. The source was PBMCs, mostly from graft donor cells, collected 60 days after TCRalphabeta/CD19-depleted stem cell transplant.

The DNA for the CDR3 is TGTGCCAGCAGTTACTCAGTAAATTCACCCCTCCACTTT. Translation gives CASSYSVNSPLHF. The chain joins TRBV6-5 to TRBJ1-6; D is undetermined. V lost 0 bases and J 7 bases, leaving 4 bases between the germline ends. This CDR3 spans 13 amino acids. In germline, CDR1 is MNHEY, CDR2 SVGAGI.